Below are 5 T cell receptor beta chains sequenced from a single sample in a study of CXCR3-negative and CXCR3-positive naive CD8 T cells. Preparation of TRB cDNA libraries relied on 5' RACE carrying UMI labels. TCRdb re-called the 5' RACE reads and catalogs CDR3 proteins one per entry, DNA excluded. The sample has 50,000 to 55,000 distinct CDR3 sequences. Sequenced material: naive CXCR3- CD8+ T cells from blood. The subset denotes: CD45RO-CCR7+CD27+CD95- naive CD8+ T cells lacking CXCR3 (TNR3-). These receptors all stem from a human donor in good health. Some clones in this sample may be carry-over from other donors' samples.

The chain recombines TRBV5-4 with TRBJ2-1; the D call of TRBD2 rests on TCRdb alone, since no DNA is present to check it. The CDR3 contains 16 residues. Looked up from germline, CDR1 is SGHNT and CDR2 is YYREEE (reference sequence). CDR3 in amino acids: CASSPFGPAAYNEQFF. Full variable domain (outside the CDR3, taken from reference TRBV5-4 and TRBJ2-1): ETGVTQSPTHLIKTRGQQVTLRCSSQSGHNTVSWYQQALGQGPQFIFQYYREEENGRGNFPPRFSGLQFPNYSSELNVNALELDDSALYLCASSPFGPAAYNEQFFGPGTRLTVL.

This sequence joins TRBV7-9 and TRBJ1-1. Germline lookup yields CDR1 SEHNR and CDR2 FQNEAQ (reference sequence). The CDR3 has 13 amino acids. CDR3 protein: CANTGEGNTEAFF.

V gene TRBV6-6 combines with J gene TRBJ1-2. This CDR3 is built from 17 residues. Germline V gene sequence: CDR1 MNHNY, CDR2 SVGAGI (reference sequence). CDR3 sequence reads: CASSYELQGLINYGYTF.

This chain links TRBV6-2 or TRBV6-3 with TRBJ1-1. The CDR3 extends over 14 amino acids. The germline CDR1 and CDR2 sequences are MNHEY and SVGEGT. This CDR3 reads CASSYQAGGAEAFF.

This chain links TRBV29-1 with TRBJ2-7; TCRdb indicates TRBD1, and absent DNA this call remains unverified. CDR1 SQVTM and CDR2 ANQGSEA come from the germline V gene. This CDR3 comprises 12 residues. The CDR3 loop reads CSVDPGDHEQYF.